This is a list of T cell receptor beta chains from one sample in a study of somatic mutations in cytotoxic T cells in rheumatoid arthritis. Libraries were prepared by immunoSEQ multiplex PCR; TCRdb keeps only in-frame clonotypes and omits some of them. In the table there are approximately 9,300 clones, approximately 90% of which are singletons. Sequenced: CD8+ T cells sorted from blood. The receptor set was obtained from a woman between 18 and 30 years old with rheumatoid arthritis. CDR3s include the opening cysteine and the closing phenylalanine or tryptophan. Fields, in order: V gene, J gene, CDR3 protein.

v_gene: TRBV5-6; j_gene: TRBJ2-7; CDR3aa: CASSLAGRVEYF
v_gene: TRBV9; j_gene: TRBJ2-3; CDR3aa: CASSVAGKAGGIVGDTQYF
v_gene: TRBV6-5; j_gene: TRBJ1-2; CDR3aa: CAAWSGGYTF
v_gene: TRBV21-1; j_gene: TRBJ2-7; CDR3aa: CASSKGKQAVYEQYF
v_gene: TRBV4-3; j_gene: TRBJ1-2; CDR3aa: CASSPYHSGTVNSRGYTF
v_gene: TRBV28; j_gene: TRBJ1-5; CDR3aa: CASSTTGGFQPQHF
v_gene: TRBV28; j_gene: TRBJ2-7; CDR3aa: CASKHTGTYEQYF
v_gene: TRBV19; j_gene: TRBJ1-5; CDR3aa: CASSMWWGDQPQHF
v_gene: TRBV2; j_gene: TRBJ2-3; CDR3aa: CASRGDRGWDTQYF
v_gene: TRBV11-1; j_gene: TRBJ2-1; CDR3aa: CASSLATQGSWWNEQFF
v_gene: TRBV18; j_gene: TRBJ2-3; CDR3aa: CASSPPFGTDTQYF
v_gene: TRBV7-3; j_gene: TRBJ2-1; CDR3aa: CASSFFGRGRGGPNNEQFF
v_gene: TRBV19; j_gene: TRBJ2-1; CDR3aa: CASSIRTRDSSEQFF
v_gene: TRBV7-2; j_gene: TRBJ2-2; CDR3aa: CASSPYPDRVNTGELFF
v_gene: TRBV5-1; j_gene: TRBJ1-2; CDR3aa: CASSLRGQGLSGYTF
v_gene: TRBV21-1; j_gene: TRBJ2-7; CDR3aa: CATLSTSGRAGQYF
v_gene: TRBV11-2; j_gene: TRBJ1-1; CDR3aa: CASSLGLNTEAFF
v_gene: TRBV20-1; j_gene: TRBJ1-2; CDR3aa: CSASNSYGYTF
v_gene: TRBV27; j_gene: TRBJ2-7; CDR3aa: CASSLGAWQSYEQYF
v_gene: TRBV2; j_gene: TRBJ1-5; CDR3aa: CASSEGQFSNQPQHF
v_gene: TRBV27; j_gene: TRBJ1-5; CDR3aa: CASSKQGVGNQPQHF
v_gene: TRBV19; j_gene: TRBJ1-5; CDR3aa: CASSIAQNQPQHF
v_gene: TRBV13; j_gene: TRBJ2-1; CDR3aa: CASSPGLLNEQFF
v_gene: TRBV14; j_gene: TRBJ2-7; CDR3aa: CASSSDRFVSYEQYF
v_gene: TRBV5-8; j_gene: TRBJ2-7; CDR3aa: CASSLTGTSGYEQYF
v_gene: TRBV28; j_gene: TRBJ2-7; CDR3aa: CASSFGGSSYEQYF
v_gene: TRBV2; j_gene: TRBJ1-3; CDR3aa: CASSEETGAKYGNTIYF
v_gene: TRBV2; j_gene: TRBJ2-1; CDR3aa: CASSEALASGSNEQFF